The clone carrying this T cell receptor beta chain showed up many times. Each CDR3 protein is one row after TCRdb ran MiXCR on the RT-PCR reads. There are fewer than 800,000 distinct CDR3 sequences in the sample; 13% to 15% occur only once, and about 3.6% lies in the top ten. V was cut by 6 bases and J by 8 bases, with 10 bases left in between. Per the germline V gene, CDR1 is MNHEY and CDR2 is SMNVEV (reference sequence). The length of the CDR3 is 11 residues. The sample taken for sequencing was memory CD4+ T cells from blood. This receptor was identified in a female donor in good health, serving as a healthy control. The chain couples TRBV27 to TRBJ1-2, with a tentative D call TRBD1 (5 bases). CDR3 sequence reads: CASRGTGGYTF. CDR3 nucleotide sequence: TGTGCCAGCAGGGGGACGGGCGGCTACACCTTC.